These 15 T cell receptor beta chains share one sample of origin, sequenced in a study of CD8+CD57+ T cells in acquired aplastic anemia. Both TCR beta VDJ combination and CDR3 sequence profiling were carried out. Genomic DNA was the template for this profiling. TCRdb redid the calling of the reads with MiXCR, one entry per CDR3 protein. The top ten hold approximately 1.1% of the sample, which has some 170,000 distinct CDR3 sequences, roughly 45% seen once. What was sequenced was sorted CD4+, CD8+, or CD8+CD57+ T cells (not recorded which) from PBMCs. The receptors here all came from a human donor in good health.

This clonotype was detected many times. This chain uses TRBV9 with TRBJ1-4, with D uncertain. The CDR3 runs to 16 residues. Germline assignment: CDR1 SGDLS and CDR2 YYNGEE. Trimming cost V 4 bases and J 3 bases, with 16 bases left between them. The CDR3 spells CASSTEAGVANEKLFF. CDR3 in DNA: TGTGCCAGCAGCACCGAGGCTGGGGTAGCTAATGAAAAACTGTTTTTT.

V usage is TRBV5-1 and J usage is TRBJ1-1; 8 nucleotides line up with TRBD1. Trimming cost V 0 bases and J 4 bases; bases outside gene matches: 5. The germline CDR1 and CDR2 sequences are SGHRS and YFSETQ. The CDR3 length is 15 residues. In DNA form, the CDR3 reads TGCGCCAGCAGCTTGGGGCAGGGGGCGAGCACTGAAGCTTTCTTT. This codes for CASSLGQGASTEAFF.

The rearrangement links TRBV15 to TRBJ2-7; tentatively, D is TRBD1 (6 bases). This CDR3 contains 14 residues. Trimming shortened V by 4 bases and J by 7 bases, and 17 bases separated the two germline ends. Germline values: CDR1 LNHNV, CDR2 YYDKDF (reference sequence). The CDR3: CATSTSGYQGEQYF. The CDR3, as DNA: TGTGCCACCAGCACTTCAGGGTACCAGGGGGAGCAGTACTTC. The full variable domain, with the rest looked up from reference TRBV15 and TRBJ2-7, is DAMVIQNPRYQVTQFGKPVTLSCSQTLNHNVMYWYQQKSSQAPKLLFHYYDKDFNNEADTPDNFQSRRPNTSFCFLDIRSPGLGDTAMYLCATSTSGYQGEQYFGPGTRLTVT.

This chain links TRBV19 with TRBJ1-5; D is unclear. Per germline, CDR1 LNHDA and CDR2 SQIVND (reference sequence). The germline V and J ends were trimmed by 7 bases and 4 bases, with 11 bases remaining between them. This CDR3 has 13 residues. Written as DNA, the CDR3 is TGTGCCAGTATGAATAGAGCAAATCAGCCCCAGCATTTT. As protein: CASMNRANQPQHF. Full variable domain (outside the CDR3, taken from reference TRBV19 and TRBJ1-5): DGGITQSPKYLFRKEGQNVTLSCEQNLNHDAMYWYRQDPGQGLRLIYYSQIVNDFQKGDIAEGYSVSREKKESFPLTVTSAQKNPTAFYLCASMNRANQPQHFGDGTRLSIL.

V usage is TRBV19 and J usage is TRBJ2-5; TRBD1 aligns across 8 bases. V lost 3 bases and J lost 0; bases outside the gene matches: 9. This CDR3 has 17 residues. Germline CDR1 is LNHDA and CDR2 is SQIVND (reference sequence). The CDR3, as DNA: TGTGCCAGTAGTATGAGTGGGACAGGCGGGTACCAAGAGACCCAGTACTTC. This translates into CASSMSGTGGYQETQYF.

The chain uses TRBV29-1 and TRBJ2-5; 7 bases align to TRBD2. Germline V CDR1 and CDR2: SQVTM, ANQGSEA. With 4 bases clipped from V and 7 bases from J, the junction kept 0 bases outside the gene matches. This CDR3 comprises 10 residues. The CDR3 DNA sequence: TGCAGCGTTGCGGGGGGGACCCAGTACTTC. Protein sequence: CSVAGGTQYF.

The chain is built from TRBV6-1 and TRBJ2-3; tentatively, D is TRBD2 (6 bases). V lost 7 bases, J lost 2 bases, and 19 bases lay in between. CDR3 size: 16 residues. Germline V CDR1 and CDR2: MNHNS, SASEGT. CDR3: CASTTVGRGHTDTQYF. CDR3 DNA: TGTGCCAGCACGACCGTTGGGCGGGGCCACACAGATACGCAGTATTTT.

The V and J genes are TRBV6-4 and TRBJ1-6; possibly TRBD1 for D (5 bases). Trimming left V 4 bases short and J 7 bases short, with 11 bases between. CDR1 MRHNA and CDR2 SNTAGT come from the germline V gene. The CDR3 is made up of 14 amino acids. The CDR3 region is CASSVSGGNSPLHF. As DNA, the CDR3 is TGTGCCAGCAGTGTTTCGGGGGGAAATTCACCCCTCCACTTT.

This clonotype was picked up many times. The CDR3 bases are TGTGCCACCACCGCCGGGGCGGACTATGGCTACACCTTC. Its translation is CATTAGADYGYTF. The rearrangement links TRBV15 to TRBJ1-2; the D gene is possibly TRBD1 (5 bases). Germline CDR1 and CDR2: LNHNV and YYDKDF (reference sequence). This CDR3 contains 13 residues. With 7 bases removed from V and 3 bases from J, the gap between germline ends came to 12 bases. Looking up the rest from reference TRBV15 and TRBJ1-2 gives the full variable domain: DAMVIQNPRYQVTQFGKPVTLSCSQTLNHNVMYWYQQKSSQAPKLLFHYYDKDFNNEADTPDNFQSRRPNTSFCFLDIRSPGLGDTAMYLCATTAGADYGYTFGSGTRLTVV.

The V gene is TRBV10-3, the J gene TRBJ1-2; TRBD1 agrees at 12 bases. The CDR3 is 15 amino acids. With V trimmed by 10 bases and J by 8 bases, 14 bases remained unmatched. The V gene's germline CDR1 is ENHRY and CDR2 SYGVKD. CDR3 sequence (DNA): TGTGCCACCCCAATGGGCGGGACAGGGGGCGCGGGCTACACCTTC. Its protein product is CATPMGGTGGAGYTF.

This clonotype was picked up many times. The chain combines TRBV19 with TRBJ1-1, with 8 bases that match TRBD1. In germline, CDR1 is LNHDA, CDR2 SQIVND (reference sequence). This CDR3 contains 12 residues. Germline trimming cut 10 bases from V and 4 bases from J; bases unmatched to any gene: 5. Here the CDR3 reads CATKDRGTEAFF. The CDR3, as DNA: TGTGCCACCAAAGACAGGGGCACTGAAGCTTTCTTT.

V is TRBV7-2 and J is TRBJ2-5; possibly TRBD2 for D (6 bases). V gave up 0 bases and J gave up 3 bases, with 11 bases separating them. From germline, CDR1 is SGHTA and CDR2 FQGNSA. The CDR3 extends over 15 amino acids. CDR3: CASSLALAEKETQYF. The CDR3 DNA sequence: TGTGCCAGCAGCTTAGCCTTAGCGGAGAAAGAGACCCAGTACTTC.

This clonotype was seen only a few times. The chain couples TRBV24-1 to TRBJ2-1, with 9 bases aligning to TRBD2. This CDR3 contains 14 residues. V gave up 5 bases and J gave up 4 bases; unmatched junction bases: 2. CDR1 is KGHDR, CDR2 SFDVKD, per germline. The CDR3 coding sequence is TGTGCCACCAGTGGGCTAGCGGGATACAATGAGCAGTTCTTC. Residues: CATSGLAGYNEQFF.

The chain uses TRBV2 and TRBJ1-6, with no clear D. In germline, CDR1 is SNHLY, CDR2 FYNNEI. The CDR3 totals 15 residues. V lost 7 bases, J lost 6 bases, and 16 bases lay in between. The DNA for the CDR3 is TGTGCCAGCACCCGGGAGGATCCCGGTAATTCACCCCTCCACTTT. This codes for CASTREDPGNSPLHF.

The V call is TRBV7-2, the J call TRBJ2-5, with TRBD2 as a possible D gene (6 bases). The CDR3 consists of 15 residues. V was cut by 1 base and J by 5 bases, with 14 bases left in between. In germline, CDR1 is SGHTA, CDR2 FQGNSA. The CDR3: CASSLGAGRIETQYF. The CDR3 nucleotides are TGTGCCAGCAGCTTAGGGGCGGGGAGGATCGAGACCCAGTACTTC.